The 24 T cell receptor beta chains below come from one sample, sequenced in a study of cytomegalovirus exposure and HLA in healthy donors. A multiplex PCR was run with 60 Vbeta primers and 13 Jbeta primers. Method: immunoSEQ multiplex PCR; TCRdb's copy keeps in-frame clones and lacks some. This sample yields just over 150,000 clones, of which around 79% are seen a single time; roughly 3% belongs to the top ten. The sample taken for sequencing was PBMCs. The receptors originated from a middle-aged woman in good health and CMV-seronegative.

CDR3 sequence: CASSRQTVNTEAFF. For the CDR3, the DNA is TGTGCCAGCAGTCGCCAGACTGTGAACACTGAAGCTTTCTTT. The rearrangement uses TRBV7-2 and TRBJ1-1; D is ambiguous. Looked up from germline, CDR1 is SGHTA and CDR2 is FQGNSA. Trimming pared 6 bases from V and 0 bases from J, leaving 11 bases between. The CDR3 totals 14 residues.

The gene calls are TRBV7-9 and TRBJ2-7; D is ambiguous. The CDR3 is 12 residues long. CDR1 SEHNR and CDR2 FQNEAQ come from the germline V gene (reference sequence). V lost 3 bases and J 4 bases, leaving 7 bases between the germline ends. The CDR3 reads CASSFRRYEQYF. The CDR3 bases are TGTGCCAGCAGCTTCAGGCGTTACGAGCAGTACTTC.

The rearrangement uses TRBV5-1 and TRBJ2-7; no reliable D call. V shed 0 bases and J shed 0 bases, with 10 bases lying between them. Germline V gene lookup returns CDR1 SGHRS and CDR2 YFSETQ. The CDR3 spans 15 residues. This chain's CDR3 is CASSLGHASSYEQYF. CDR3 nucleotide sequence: TGCGCCAGCAGCTTGGGGCACGCCAGCTCCTACGAGCAGTACTTC.

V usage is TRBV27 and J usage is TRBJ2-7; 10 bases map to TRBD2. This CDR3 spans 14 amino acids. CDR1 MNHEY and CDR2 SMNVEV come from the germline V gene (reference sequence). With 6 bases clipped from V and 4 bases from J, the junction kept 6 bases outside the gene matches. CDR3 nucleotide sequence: TGTGCCAGCAGAATAGCGGGGGGCCCTTACGAGCAGTACTTC. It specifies CASRIAGGPYEQYF.

The CDR3 region is CASSVGHGSDTQYF. The CDR3 bases are TGTGCCAGCAGCGTGGGACATGGTAGCGATACGCAGTATTTT. The gene calls are TRBV9 and TRBJ2-3, with D possibly matching TRBD1 (6 bases). The V gene's germline CDR1 is SGDLS and CDR2 YYNGEE. Deletions cut 2 bases from V and 6 bases from J, with 13 bases between. This CDR3 has 14 amino acids.

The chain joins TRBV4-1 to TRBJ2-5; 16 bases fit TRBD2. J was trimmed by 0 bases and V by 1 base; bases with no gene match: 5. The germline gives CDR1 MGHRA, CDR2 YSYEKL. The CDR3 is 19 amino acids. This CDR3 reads CASSQAGTSGGAHQETQYF. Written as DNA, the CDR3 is TGCGCCAGCAGCCAAGCGGGGACTAGCGGGGGGGCCCACCAAGAGACCCAGTACTTC.

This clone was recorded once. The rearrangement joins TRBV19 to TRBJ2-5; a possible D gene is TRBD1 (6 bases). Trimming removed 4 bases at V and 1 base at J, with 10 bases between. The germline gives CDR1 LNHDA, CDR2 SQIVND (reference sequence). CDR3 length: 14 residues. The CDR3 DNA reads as TGTGCCAGTAGTAAGGACAGATTCCAAGAGACCCAGTACTTC. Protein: CASSKDRFQETQYF.

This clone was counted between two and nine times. CDR3 in DNA: TGTGCCAGCAGTTTACCCGGGTTAGGGGGGCAGTATTTT. It specifies CASSLPGLGGQYF. The chain carries TRBV28 and TRBJ2-3, with D perhaps matching TRBD1 (6 bases). This CDR3 spans 13 amino acids. The ends were cut back, 2 bases at V and 11 bases at J, with 14 bases in the middle. Germline loops: CDR1 MDHEN, CDR2 SYDVKM. Variable domain in full (rest from reference TRBV28 and TRBJ2-3): DVKVTQSSRYLVKRTGEKVFLECVQDMDHENMFWYRQDPGLGLRLIYFSYDVKMKEKGDIPEGYSVSREKKERFSLILESASTNQTSMYLCASSLPGLGGQYFGPGTRLTVL.

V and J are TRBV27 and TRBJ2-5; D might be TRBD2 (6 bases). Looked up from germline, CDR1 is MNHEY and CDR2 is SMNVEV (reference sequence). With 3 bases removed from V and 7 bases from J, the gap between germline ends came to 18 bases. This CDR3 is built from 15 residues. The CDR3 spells CASSFGGAREGTQYF. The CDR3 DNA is TGTGCCAGCAGTTTTGGCGGGGCCAGAGAGGGGACCCAGTACTTC.

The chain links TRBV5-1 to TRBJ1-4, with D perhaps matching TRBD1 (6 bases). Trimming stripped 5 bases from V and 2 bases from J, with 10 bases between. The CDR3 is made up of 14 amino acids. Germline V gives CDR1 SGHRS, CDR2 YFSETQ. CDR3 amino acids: CASRTGTTNEKLFF. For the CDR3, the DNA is TGCGCCAGCAGAACAGGGACCACTAATGAAAAACTGTTTTTT. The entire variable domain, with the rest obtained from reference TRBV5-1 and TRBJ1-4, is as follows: KAGVTQTPRYLIKTRGQQVTLSCSPISGHRSVSWYQQTPGQGLQFLFEYFSETQRNKGNFPGRFSGRQFSNSRSEMNVSTLELGDSALYLCASRTGTTNEKLFFGSGTQLSVL.

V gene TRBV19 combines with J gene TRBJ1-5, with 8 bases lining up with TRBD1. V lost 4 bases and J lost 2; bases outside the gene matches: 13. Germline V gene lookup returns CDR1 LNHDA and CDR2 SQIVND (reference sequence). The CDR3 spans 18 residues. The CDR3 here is CASSSRGLQVTGNQPQHF. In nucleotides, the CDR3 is TGTGCCAGTAGTAGCAGGGGGCTGCAGGTAACCGGCAATCAGCCCCAGCATTTT.

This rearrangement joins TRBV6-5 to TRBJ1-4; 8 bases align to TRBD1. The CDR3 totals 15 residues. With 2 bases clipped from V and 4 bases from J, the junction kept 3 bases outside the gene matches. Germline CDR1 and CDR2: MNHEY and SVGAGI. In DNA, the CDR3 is TGTGCCAGCAGTTACCGGACAGGGTTTAATGAAAAACTGTTTTTT. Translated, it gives CASSYRTGFNEKLFF.

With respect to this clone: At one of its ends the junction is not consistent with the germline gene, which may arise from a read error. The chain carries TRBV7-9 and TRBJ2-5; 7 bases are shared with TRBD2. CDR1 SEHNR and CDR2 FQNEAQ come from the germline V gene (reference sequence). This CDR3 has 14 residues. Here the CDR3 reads CSSSLSLGGETQYF. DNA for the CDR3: TGTTCCAGCAGCTTAAGCCTCGGGGGGGAGACCCAGTACTTC.

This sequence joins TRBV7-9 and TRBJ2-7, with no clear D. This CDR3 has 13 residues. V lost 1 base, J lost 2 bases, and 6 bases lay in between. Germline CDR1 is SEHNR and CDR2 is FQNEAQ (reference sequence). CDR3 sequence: CASSLVNTYEQYF. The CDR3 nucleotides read TGTGCCAGCAGCTTAGTCAACACCTACGAGCAGTACTTC. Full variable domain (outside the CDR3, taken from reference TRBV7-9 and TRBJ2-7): DTGVSQNPRHKITKRGQNVTFRCDPISEHNRLYWYRQTLGQGPEFLTYFQNEAQLEKSRLLSDRFSAERPKGSFSTLEIQRTEQGDSAMYLCASSLVNTYEQYFGPGTRLTVT.

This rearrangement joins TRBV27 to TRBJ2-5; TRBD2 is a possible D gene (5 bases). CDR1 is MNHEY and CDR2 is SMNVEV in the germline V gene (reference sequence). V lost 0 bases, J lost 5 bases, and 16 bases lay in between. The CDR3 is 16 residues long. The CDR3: CASSLSMGRWEETQYF. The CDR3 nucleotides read TGTGCCAGCAGTTTATCGATGGGCAGGTGGGAGGAGACCCAGTACTTC.

CDR3 nucleotides: TGTGCCAGCAGCTTGGAAAGGGGTGAGGAGCAGTTCTTC. Its protein product is CASSLERGEEQFF. The chain joins TRBV5-6 to TRBJ2-1, with a possible D match to TRBD1 (5 bases). Trimming left V 0 bases short and J 10 bases short, with 11 bases between. CDR1 is SGHDT and CDR2 is YYEEEE in the germline V gene. This CDR3 is built from 13 residues.

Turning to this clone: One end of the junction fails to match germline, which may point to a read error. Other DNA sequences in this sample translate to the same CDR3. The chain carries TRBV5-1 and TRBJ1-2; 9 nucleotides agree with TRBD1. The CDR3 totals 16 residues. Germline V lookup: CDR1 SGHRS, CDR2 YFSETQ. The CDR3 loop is CASSPGPGTGTYGYTF. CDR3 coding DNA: TGCGCTAGCAGCCCCGGTCCCGGGACAGGGACCTATGGCTACACCTTC. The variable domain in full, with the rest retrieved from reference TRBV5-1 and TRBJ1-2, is KAGVTQTPRYLIKTRGQQVTLSCSPISGHRSVSWYQQTPGQGLQFLFEYFSETQRNKGNFPGRFSGRQFSNSRSEMNVSTLELGDSALYLCASSPGPGTGTYGYTFGSGTRLTVV.

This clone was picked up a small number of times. CDR3 residues: CASSQPRSSVDTQYF. CDR3 sequence (DNA): TGCGCCAGCAGCCAACCCCGAAGTAGCGTGGATACGCAGTATTTT. The J gene is TRBJ2-3, the V gene TRBV4-1, with D possibly TRBD2 on 5 matching bases. CDR3 size: 15 residues. Germline loops: CDR1 MGHRA, CDR2 YSYEKL. Trimming pared 2 bases from V and 6 bases from J, leaving 15 bases between.

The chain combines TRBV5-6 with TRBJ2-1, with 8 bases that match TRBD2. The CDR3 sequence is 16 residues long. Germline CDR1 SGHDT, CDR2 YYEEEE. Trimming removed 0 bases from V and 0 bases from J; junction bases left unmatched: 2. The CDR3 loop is CASSLVAGGSYNEQFF. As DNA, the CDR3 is TGTGCCAGCAGCTTGGTTGCGGGGGGCTCCTACAATGAGCAGTTCTTC.

CDR3 protein: CASSVIPLRDSNQPQHF. The CDR3 DNA reads as TGTGCCAGCAGCGTGATCCCCTTGCGGGACAGCAATCAGCCCCAGCATTTT. The chain carries TRBV5-5 and TRBJ1-5; a weak D match, TRBD1 (5 bases). CDR1 and CDR2 from the germline V gene are SGHKS and YYEKEE (reference sequence). The CDR3 sequence is 17 residues long. V was shortened by 4 bases and J by 1 base, with 18 bases between the two germline ends. The full variable domain, its missing parts supplied by reference TRBV5-5 and TRBJ1-5, is DAGVTQSPTHLIKTRGQQVTLRCSPISGHKSVSWYQQVLGQGPQFIFQYYEKEERGRGNFPDRFSARQFPNYSSELNVNALLLGDSALYLCASSVIPLRDSNQPQHFGDGTRLSIL.

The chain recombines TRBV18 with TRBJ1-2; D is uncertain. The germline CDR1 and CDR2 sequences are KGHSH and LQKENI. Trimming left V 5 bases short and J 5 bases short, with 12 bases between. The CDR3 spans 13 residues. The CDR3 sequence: CASSNDREYGYTF. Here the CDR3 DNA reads TGTGCCAGCTCAAATGACCGGGAGTATGGCTACACCTTC.

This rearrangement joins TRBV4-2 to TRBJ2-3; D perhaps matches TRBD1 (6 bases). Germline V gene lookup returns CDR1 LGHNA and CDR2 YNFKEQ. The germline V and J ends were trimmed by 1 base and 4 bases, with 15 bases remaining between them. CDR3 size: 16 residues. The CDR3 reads CASSQGHRVESDTQYF. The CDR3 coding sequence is TGTGCCAGCAGCCAAGGTCACAGGGTGGAATCAGATACGCAGTATTTT.

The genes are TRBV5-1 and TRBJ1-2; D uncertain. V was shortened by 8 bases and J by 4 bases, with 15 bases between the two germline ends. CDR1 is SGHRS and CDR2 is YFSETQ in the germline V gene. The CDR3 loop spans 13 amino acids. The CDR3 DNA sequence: TGCGCCAGTAGTGCGTCGGTCGCCTATGGCTACACCTTC. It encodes CASSASVAYGYTF.

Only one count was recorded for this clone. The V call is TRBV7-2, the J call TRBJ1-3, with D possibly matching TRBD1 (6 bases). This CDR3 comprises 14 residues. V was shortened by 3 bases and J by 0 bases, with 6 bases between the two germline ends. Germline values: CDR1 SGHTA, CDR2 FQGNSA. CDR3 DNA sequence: TGTGCCAGCAGCTTGGACAGCTCTGGAAACACCATATATTTT. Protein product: CASSLDSSGNTIYF.